The T cell receptor (beta chain) described here comes from a study of T cell responses to AZD1222 COVID-19 vaccine. A note on this clone: Its specificity is unknown.

General study points: Most donors were white British, females outnumbered males, and clonal diversity was possibly underestimated. The CD4 TCRs associated with vaccination extended across spike and predominated at 160-218 and 743-854. Two AZD1222 administrations were followed by greater Spike-specific TCR breadth and depth.

Data came from immunoSEQ multiplex PCR; TCRdb stores just in-frame clones and leaves some out. Of just over 95,000 clones in the sample, about 88% were seen once. The receptor's source is an adult in good health. This material consisted of peripheral blood, taken on day 0 of AZD1222 vaccination.

DNA of the CDR3: TGTGCCAGCACCGACAGTCAGCTCAACTGGTACGAGCAGTACTTC. Amino acid sequence: CASTDSQLNWYEQYF. This chain joins TRBV7-9 and TRBJ2-7; D may be TRBD1 (5 bases). The V and J ends lost 7 bases and 4 bases respectively, with 20 bases between them. This CDR3 has 15 residues. From germline, CDR1 is SEHNR and CDR2 FQNEAQ (reference sequence).